A selection of T cell receptor beta chains follows, all from one sample in a study of OX40 agonist ivuxolimab in advanced cancers. Using immunoSEQ multiplex PCR, the repertoire was profiled, and TCRdb retains in-frame clones only, with some absent. The repertoire holds approximately 69,000 clones, with 75% to 85% as singletons. The specimen comprised CD4+ or CD8+ T cells sorted from blood, sampled in a trial of the OX40 agonist ivuxolimab. The receptors derive from an adult with an advanced solid tumor such as melanoma, head and neck, liver or kidney cancer. Both conserved end residues are part of each CDR3. A D gene is named only where the DNA matches it firmly.

j_call	d_call	v_call	cdr3_nt	cdr3_aa
TRBJ2-2	.	TRBV7-8	TGTGCCAGCAGCTTTACAGCGGCCGGGGAGCTGTTTTTT	CASSFTAAGELFF
TRBJ1-1	.	TRBV7-9	TGTGCCAGCAGCGCCCCGTCGGATAGTAGATTAAAAGCTTTCTTT	CASSAPSDSRLKAFF
TRBJ1-5	TRBD1	TRBV4-1	TGCGCCAGCAGCCAGTGGGAACAGGGGGCGGGCAATCAGCCCCAGCATTTT	CASSQWEQGAGNQPQHF
TRBJ1-5	.	TRBV7-2	TGTGCCAGCAGCCCTTTCAGGGAGGATCAGCCCCAGCATTTT	CASSPFREDQPQHF
TRBJ2-1	TRBD2	TRBV10-3	TGTGCCATCAGGGGTCTAGCGGGGGACTACAATGAGCAGTTCTTC	CAIRGLAGDYNEQFF
TRBJ1-2	.	TRBV6-1	TGTGCCAGCAGCCACACGGGTGGCTACACCTTC	CASSHTGGYTF
TRBJ2-2	TRBD1	TRBV7-8	TGTGCCAGCAGCCTACAGGGGGCGGCCGGGGAGCTGTTTTTT	CASSLQGAAGELFF
TRBJ2-5	TRBD2	TRBV5-4	TGTGCCAGCAGCTCCGGGACTAGTAAAGAGACCCAGTACTTC	CASSSGTSKETQYF
TRBJ2-5	TRBD2	TRBV4-1	TGCGCCAGCAGCCAAGATTGGCGGGGGGGCATTGAAGAGACCCAGTACTTC	CASSQDWRGGIEETQYF
TRBJ2-5	.	TRBV11-3	TGTGCCAGCAGCCCCGGGGGGACAGAACAAGAGACCCAGTACTTC	CASSPGGTEQETQYF
TRBJ1-5	.	TRBV27	TGTGCCAGCAGTTTGTCTCCCTATCCAAATCAGCCCCAGCATTTT	CASSLSPYPNQPQHF
TRBJ2-5	.	TRBV5-4	TGTGCCAGCAGCACGGGGGCGGTCCAAGAGACCCAGTACTTC	CASSTGAVQETQYF
TRBJ2-7	TRBD1	TRBV27	TGTGCCAGCAGTTCAAGACAGGGTGCCTACGAGCAGTACTTC	CASSSRQGAYEQYF
TRBJ2-2	.	TRBV21-1	TGTGCCAGCAGCAAATCACGGGGACAGGGGACGAACACCGGGGAGCTGTTTTTT	CASSKSRGQGTNTGELFF
TRBJ1-5	.	TRBV5-1	TGCGCCAGCAGCTTGGAGGGGGGGGATCAGCCCCAGCATTTT	CASSLEGGDQPQHF
TRBJ2-3	.	TRBV6-5	TGTGCCAGCAGTTACAGGGGTAGCACAGATACGCAGTATTTT	CASSYRGSTDTQYF
TRBJ1-1	.	TRBV4-3	TGCGCCAGCAGCCAGGAAAGGTCTTCGGTGGCCAGGAAAGCTTTCTTT	CASSQERSSVARKAFF
TRBJ2-6	.	TRBV4-2	TGTGCCAGCAGCGAGTGGGTCTCTGGGGCCAACGTCCTGACTTTC	CASSEWVSGANVLTF
TRBJ2-7	TRBD1	TRBV6-5	TGTGCCAGCAGTTGGGGGACAGGGGTCGGGGAGCAGTACTTC	CASSWGTGVGEQYF
TRBJ2-1	.	TRBV11-2	TGTGCCAGCAGCTTTTGGGAAAAGGACAATGAGCAGTTCTTC	CASSFWEKDNEQFF
TRBJ2-7	.	TRBV28	TGTGCCAGCAGCCCCCGACGTGTCAGTGAGCAGTACTTC	CASSPRRVSEQYF